This TCR beta chain was documented in a study of cytomegalovirus exposure and HLA in healthy donors. Study-wide results and caveats: A link between a missense DCLRE1C variant and TCR beta V- and J-gene trimming emerged from a later analysis.

This clone was seen a handful of times. Antigen: not known. Per the germline V gene, CDR1 is MNHEY and CDR2 is SMNVEV (reference sequence). Trimming removed 8 bases at V and 0 bases at J, with 10 bases between. The CDR3 runs 13 residues. The PCR was carried out with 60 Vbeta primers and 13 Jbeta primers. TCRdb's copy holds only in-frame clones and misses some; the assay was immunoSEQ multiplex PCR. The data show some 110,000 clones, 76% seen once. Sequences were obtained from PBMCs. The sequence came from a man in his fifties in good health and CMV-seropositive. The V and J genes are TRBV27 and TRBJ1-1; D not resolved. The CDR3 bases are TGTGCCAGCTCTAGGTACCTGAACACTGAAGCTTTCTTT. The encoded protein is CASSRYLNTEAFF.